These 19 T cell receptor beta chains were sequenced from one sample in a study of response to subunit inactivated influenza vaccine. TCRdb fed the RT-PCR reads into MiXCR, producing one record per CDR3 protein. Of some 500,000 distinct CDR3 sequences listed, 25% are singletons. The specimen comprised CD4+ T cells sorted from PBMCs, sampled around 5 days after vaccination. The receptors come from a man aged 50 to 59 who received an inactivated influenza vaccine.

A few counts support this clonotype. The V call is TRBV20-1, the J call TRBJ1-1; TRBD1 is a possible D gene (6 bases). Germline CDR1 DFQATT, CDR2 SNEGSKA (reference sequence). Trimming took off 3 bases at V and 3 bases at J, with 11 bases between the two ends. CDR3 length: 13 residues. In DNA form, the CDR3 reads TGCAGTGCTAGTAAACAGGGCCACACTGAAGCTTTCTTT. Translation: CSASKQGHTEAFF.

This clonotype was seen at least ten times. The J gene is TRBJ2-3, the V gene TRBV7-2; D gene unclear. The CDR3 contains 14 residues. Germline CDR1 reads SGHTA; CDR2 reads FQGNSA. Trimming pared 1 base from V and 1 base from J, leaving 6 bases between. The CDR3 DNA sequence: TGTGCCAGCAGCTTAGGGCCGCGCACAGATACGCAGTATTTT. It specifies CASSLGPRTDTQYF.

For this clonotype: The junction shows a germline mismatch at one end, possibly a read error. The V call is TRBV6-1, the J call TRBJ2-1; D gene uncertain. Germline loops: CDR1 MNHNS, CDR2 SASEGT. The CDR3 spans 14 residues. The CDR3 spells CASREEAAYNEQFF. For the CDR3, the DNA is TGTGCCAGCAGAGAAGAGGCCGCCTACAATGAGCAGTTCTTC.

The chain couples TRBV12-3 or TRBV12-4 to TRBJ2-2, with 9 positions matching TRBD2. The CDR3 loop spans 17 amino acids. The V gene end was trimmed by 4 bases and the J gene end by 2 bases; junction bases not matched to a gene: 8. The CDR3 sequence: CASSSSLAGSNTGELFF. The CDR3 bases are TGTGCCAGCAGTTCCTCTCTAGCGGGATCAAACACCGGGGAGCTGTTTTTT.

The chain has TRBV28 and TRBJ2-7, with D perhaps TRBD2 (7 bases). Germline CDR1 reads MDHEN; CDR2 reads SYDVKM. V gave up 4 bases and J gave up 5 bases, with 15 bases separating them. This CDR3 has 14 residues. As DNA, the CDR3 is TGTGCCAGCAGTTCAGCGGGACATAAGGACGAGCAGTACTTC. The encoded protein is CASSSAGHKDEQYF.

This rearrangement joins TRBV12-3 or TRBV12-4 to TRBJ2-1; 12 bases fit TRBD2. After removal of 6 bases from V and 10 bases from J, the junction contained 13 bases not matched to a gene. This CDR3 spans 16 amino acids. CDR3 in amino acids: CASRPSGRARLLEQFF. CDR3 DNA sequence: TGTGCCAGCAGGCCTAGCGGGAGGGCCCGTCTGTTAGAGCAGTTCTTC.

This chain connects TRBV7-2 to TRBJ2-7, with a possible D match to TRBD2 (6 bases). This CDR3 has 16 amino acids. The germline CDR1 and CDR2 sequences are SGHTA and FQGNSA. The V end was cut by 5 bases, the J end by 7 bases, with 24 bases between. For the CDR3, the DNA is TGTGCCAGCAGCCCCCAAGGCGGGACTGGGGTTGTGGAGCAGTACTTC. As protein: CASSPQGGTGVVEQYF.

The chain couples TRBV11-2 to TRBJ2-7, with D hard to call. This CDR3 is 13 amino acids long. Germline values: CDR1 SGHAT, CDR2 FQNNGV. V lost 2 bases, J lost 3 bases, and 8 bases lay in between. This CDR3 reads CASSLTDVYEQYF. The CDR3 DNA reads TGTGCCAGCAGCTTAACTGATGTCTACGAGCAGTACTTC. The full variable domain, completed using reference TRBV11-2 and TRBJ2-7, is EAGVAQSPRYKIIEKRQSVAFWCNPISGHATLYWYQQILGQGPKLLIQFQNNGVVDDSQLPKDRFSAERLKGVDSTLKIQPAKLEDSAVYLCASSLTDVYEQYFGPGTRLTVT.

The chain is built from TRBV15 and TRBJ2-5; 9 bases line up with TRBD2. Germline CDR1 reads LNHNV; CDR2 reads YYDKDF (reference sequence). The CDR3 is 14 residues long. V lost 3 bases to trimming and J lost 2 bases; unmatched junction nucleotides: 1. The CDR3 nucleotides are TGTGCCACCAGCAGGACTAGCGGACAAGAGACCCAGTACTTC. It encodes CATSRTSGQETQYF.

The CDR3 nucleotides are TGTGCCAGCAGTTTTGGGGAGGGCAGGGGCTACGAGCAGTACTTC. Its translation is CASSFGEGRGYEQYF. V usage is TRBV12-3 or TRBV12-4 and J usage is TRBJ2-7; possible D gene TRBD2, 7 bases. Trimming left V 3 bases short and J 3 bases short, with 15 bases between. The CDR3 spans 15 residues.

The CDR3 region is CASSFVGQGANEQFF. CDR3 nucleotide sequence: TGTGCCAGCAGTTTCGTGGGACAGGGGGCAAATGAGCAGTTCTTC. The chain recombines TRBV12-3 or TRBV12-4 with TRBJ2-1, with 12 bases aligning to TRBD1. J gave up 7 bases and V 3 bases, and 4 bases lay outside the gene matches. The CDR3 loop spans 15 amino acids.

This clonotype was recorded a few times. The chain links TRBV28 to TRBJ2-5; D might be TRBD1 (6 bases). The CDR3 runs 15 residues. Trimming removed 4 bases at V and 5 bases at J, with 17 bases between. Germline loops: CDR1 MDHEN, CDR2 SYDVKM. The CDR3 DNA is TGTGCCAGCAGTTCCGCCGGGACATTGGGGGAGACCCAGTACTTC. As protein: CASSSAGTLGETQYF.

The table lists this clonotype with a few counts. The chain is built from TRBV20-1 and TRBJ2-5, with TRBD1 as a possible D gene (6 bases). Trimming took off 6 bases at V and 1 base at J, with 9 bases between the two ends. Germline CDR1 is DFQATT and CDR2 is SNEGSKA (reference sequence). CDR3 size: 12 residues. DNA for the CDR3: TGCAGTGCCGGGACACGCCAAGAGACCCAGTACTTC. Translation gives CSAGTRQETQYF.

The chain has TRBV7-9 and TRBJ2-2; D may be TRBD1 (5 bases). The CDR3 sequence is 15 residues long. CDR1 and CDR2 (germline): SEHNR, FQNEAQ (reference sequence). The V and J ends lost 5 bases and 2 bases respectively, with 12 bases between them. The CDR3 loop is CASSPETANTGELFF. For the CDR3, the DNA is TGTGCCAGCAGCCCCGAGACAGCCAACACCGGGGAGCTGTTTTTT.

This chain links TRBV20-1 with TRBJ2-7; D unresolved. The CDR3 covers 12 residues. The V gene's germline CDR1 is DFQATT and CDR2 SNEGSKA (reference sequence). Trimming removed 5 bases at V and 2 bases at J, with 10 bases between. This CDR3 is CSALRGAYEQYF. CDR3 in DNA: TGCAGTGCTCTCAGAGGAGCCTACGAGCAGTACTTC.

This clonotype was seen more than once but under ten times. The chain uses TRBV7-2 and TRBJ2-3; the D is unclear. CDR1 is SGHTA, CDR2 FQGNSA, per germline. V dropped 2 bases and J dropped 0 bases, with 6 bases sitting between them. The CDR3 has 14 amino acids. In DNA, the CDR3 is TGTGCCAGCAGCTTAAGTCGCAGCACAGATACGCAGTATTTT. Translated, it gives CASSLSRSTDTQYF. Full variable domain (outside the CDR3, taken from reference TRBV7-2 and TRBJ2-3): GAGVSQSPSNKVTEKGKDVELRCDPISGHTALYWYRQSLGQGLEFLIYFQGNSAPDKSGLPSDRFSAERTGGSVSTLTIQRTQQEDSAVYLCASSLSRSTDTQYFGPGTRLTVL.

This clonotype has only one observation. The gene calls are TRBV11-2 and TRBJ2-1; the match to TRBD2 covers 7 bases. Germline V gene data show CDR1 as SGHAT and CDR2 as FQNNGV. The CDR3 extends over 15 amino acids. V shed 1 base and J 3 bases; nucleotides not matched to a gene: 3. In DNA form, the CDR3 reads TGTGCCAGCAGCTTAGTACGGGGGGACTACAATGAGCAGTTCTTC. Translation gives CASSLVRGDYNEQFF. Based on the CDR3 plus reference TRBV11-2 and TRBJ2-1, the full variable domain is EAGVAQSPRYKIIEKRQSVAFWCNPISGHATLYWYQQILGQGPKLLIQFQNNGVVDDSQLPKDRFSAERLKGVDSTLKIQPAKLEDSAVYLCASSLVRGDYNEQFFGPGTRLTVL.

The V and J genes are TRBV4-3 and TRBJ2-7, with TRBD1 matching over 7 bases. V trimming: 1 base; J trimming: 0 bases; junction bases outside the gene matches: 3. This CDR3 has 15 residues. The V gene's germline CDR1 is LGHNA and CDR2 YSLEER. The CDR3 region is CASSQGRDSSYEQYF. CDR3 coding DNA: TGCGCCAGCAGCCAAGGAAGGGACAGCTCCTACGAGCAGTACTTC.

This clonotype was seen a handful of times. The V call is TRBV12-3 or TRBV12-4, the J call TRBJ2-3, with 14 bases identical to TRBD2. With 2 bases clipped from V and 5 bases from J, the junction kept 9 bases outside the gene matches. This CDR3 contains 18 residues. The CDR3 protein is CASSLRTSGGTPQDTQYF. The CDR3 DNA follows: TGTGCCAGCAGTTTACGGACTAGCGGGGGGACGCCACAAGATACGCAGTATTTT.